Each of the 4 T cell receptor beta chains below was sequenced from the same sample in a study of shared clonotypes between healthy human individuals. This table comes from immunoSEQ multiplex PCR, and its TCRdb copy is limited to in-frame clones, with some not included. The data contain roughly 2.5 million clones, around 90% of them seen just once; the ten biggest clones take up roughly 0.13%. Sequencing was performed on naive CD4+ T cells sorted from blood. Subset meaning: CD45RA+ positively selected. The receptor set was obtained from a man younger than 35 in good health.

The genes are TRBV5-1 and TRBJ1-1; D gene uncertain. Germline values: CDR1 SGHRS, CDR2 YFSETQ. This CDR3 is built from 14 residues. V lost 4 bases, J lost 1 base, and 11 bases lay in between. CDR3 sequence (DNA): TGCGCCAGCAGCAGCGTAGGTACGAACACTGAAGCTTTCTTT. The encoded protein is CASSSVGTNTEAFF.

This rearrangement joins TRBV25-1 to TRBJ2-3, with D uncertain. Trimming pared 4 bases from V and 3 bases from J, leaving 2 bases between. Germline CDR1 is MGHDK and CDR2 is SYGVNS. The CDR3 runs to 11 residues. The CDR3 sequence is CASSATDTQYF. CDR3 nucleotide sequence: TGTGCCAGCAGTGCAACAGATACGCAGTATTTT.

The genes are TRBV5-1 and TRBJ1-1; no definite D call. CDR3 length equals 13 residues. Germline values: CDR1 SGHRS, CDR2 YFSETQ. Trimming cost V 2 bases and J 3 bases, with 8 bases left between them. The CDR3 reads CASSLSYDTEAFF. DNA of the CDR3: TGCGCCAGCAGCTTATCATACGACACTGAAGCTTTCTTT.

The DNA of the CDR3 is TGTGCCAGCAGTGAACAGGACCGGACAGGGTCCGGCTACACCTTC. Residues: CASSEQDRTGSGYTF. V is TRBV6-1 and J is TRBJ1-2, with 8 bases that match TRBD1. Germline values: CDR1 MNHNS, CDR2 SASEGT. The CDR3 loop spans 15 amino acids. J lost 8 bases, V lost 2 bases, and 10 bases had no gene match.